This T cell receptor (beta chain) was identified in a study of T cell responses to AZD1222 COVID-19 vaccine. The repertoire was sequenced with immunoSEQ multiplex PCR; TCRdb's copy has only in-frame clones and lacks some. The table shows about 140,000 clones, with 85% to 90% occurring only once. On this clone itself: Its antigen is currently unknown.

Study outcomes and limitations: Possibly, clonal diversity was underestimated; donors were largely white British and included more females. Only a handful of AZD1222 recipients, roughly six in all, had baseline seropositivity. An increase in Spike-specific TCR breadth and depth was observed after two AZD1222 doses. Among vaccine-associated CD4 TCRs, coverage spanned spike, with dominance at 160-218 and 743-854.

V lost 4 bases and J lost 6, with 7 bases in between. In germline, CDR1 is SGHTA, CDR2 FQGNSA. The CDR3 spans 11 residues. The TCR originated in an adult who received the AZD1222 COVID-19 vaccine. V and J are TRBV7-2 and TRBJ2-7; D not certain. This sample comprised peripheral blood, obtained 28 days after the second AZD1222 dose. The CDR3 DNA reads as TGTGCCAGCAGCTCCGGGCCCGAGCAGTACTTC. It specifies CASSSGPEQYF.